Below, 17 T cell receptor beta chains from the same sample are listed, as sequenced in a study of blood T cell repertoires in COVID-19. Using immunoSEQ multiplex PCR, the repertoire was profiled, and TCRdb retains in-frame clones only, with some absent. The sample lists about 53,000 clones; 80% to 90% were seen once. Sequencing used peripheral blood. Receptors were obtained from a man older than 75 with acute or convalescent COVID-19.

This clone was counted only a few times. The V gene is TRBV6-2 or TRBV6-3, the J gene TRBJ1-5; 7 bases are shared with TRBD1. The J segment lost 2 bases and the V segment lost 6 bases, leaving 7 bases of the junction unmatched. The V gene's germline CDR1 is MNHEY and CDR2 SVGEGT. There are 15 residues in the CDR3. DNA of the CDR3: TGTGCCAGCAGCCCACAGGGGAGAGGCAATCAGCCCCAGCATTTT. This sequence encodes CASSPQGRGNQPQHF.

J is TRBJ1-1 and V is TRBV18; 7 nucleotides match TRBD1. Germline V gene lookup returns CDR1 KGHSH and CDR2 LQKENI. J was trimmed by 0 bases and V by 3 bases; bases with no gene match: 1. The length of the CDR3 is 14 residues. The CDR3 sequence is CASSPGQLNTEAFF. The CDR3 region has the DNA TGTGCCAGCTCACCGGGACAGTTGAACACTGAAGCTTTCTTT.

The chain couples TRBV18 to TRBJ2-5, with TRBD1 identical over 9 bases. From germline, CDR1 is KGHSH and CDR2 LQKENI. Trimming removed 4 bases from V and 5 bases from J; junction bases left unmatched: 14. The CDR3 spans 17 residues. CDR3 nucleotide sequence: TGTGCCAGCTCACAAACCCCCGGACAGGGGTCTAGGGAGACCCAGTACTTC. This sequence encodes CASSQTPGQGSRETQYF.

V usage is TRBV18 and J usage is TRBJ2-7, with TRBD1 as a possible D gene (5 bases). The CDR3 loop spans 14 amino acids. Trimming removed 6 bases from V and 2 bases from J, with 14 bases in between. The germline V gene has CDR1 KGHSH and CDR2 LQKENI. CDR3 DNA: TGTGCCAGCTCCCTGTTAGACAGCACCTACGAGCAGTACTTC. This translates into CASSLLDSTYEQYF.

The chain employs TRBV7-8 and TRBJ1-2; D may be TRBD1 (5 bases). V lost 2 bases, J lost 6 bases, and 13 bases lay in between. CDR1 SGHVS and CDR2 FQNEAQ come from the germline V gene. The CDR3 length is 14 residues. CDR3 sequence reads: CASSLLVQGDGYTF. CDR3 in DNA: TGTGCCAGCAGCTTATTGGTCCAGGGTGATGGCTACACCTTC.

The CDR3 here is CASSVDKQQETQYF. Written as DNA, the CDR3 is TGTGCCAGCAGTGTGGACAAACAGCAAGAGACCCAGTACTTC. The chain employs TRBV2 and TRBJ2-5, with a weak D call TRBD1 (5 bases). Germline V gives CDR1 SNHLY, CDR2 FYNNEI. This CDR3 spans 14 amino acids. V gave up 4 bases and J gave up 2 bases, with 11 bases separating them.

J is TRBJ1-6 and V is TRBV6-5; TRBD1 is a possible D gene (6 bases). This CDR3 is built from 15 residues. Germline loops: CDR1 MNHEY, CDR2 SVGAGI. V lost 2 bases to trimming and J lost 6 bases, with 11 bases between them. CDR3 amino acids: CASSYLTGSNSPLHF. CDR3 nucleotides: TGTGCCAGCAGTTACCTGACAGGATCTAATTCACCCCTCCACTTT.

A single count supports this clone. The V gene is TRBV5-6, the J gene TRBJ2-5; tentative D call: TRBD1 (6 bases). Per the germline V gene, CDR1 is SGHDT and CDR2 is YYEEEE. V shed 3 bases and J shed 0 bases, with 9 bases lying between them. The CDR3 has 14 residues. This CDR3 reads CASSWGHYQETQYF. The CDR3 DNA is TGTGCCAGCAGCTGGGGACACTACCAAGAGACCCAGTACTTC.

V and J are TRBV6-5 and TRBJ1-6, with a tentative D call TRBD1 (6 bases). Looked up from germline, CDR1 is MNHEY and CDR2 is SVGAGI. This CDR3 region has 15 residues. V lost 4 bases to trimming and J lost 7 bases, with 14 bases between them. CDR3 sequence: CASSSQGRGNSPLHF. DNA for the CDR3: TGTGCCAGCAGTTCCCAGGGGAGGGGAAATTCACCCCTCCACTTT.

The chain combines TRBV14 with TRBJ1-1; 7 positions agree with TRBD1. The germline V gene encodes CDR1 SGHDN and CDR2 FVKESK. This CDR3 is built from 14 residues. V was pared by 4 bases and J by 1 base, with 3 bases of the junction left unmatched. CDR3 residues: CASSPPGGNTEAFF. The CDR3 DNA reads TGTGCCAGCAGCCCGCCAGGGGGGAACACTGAAGCTTTCTTT.

The chain recombines TRBV11-2 with TRBJ2-5; 8 nucleotides match TRBD1. Germline lookup yields CDR1 SGHAT and CDR2 FQNNGV. Unmatched junction bases numbered 8, after V lost 1 base and J lost 4 bases. The CDR3 is 16 amino acids. The CDR3 reads CASSLASGGLGETQYF. The CDR3 DNA reads as TGTGCCAGCAGCTTAGCCTCAGGGGGCTTAGGAGAGACCCAGTACTTC.

The chain joins TRBV7-2 to TRBJ2-2, with 8 nucleotides matching TRBD2. CDR3 length equals 14 residues. The J segment lost 1 base and the V segment lost 6 bases, leaving 1 base of the junction unmatched. Germline loops: CDR1 SGHTA, CDR2 FQGNSA. CDR3 DNA: TGTGCCAGCAGGAGCGGGGGGAACACCGGGGAGCTGTTTTTT. This codes for CASRSGGNTGELFF.

The CDR3 spells CASNREGRGTEAFF. CDR3 nucleotides: TGTGCCAGCAACCGTGAGGGGAGGGGGACTGAAGCTTTCTTT. J is TRBJ1-1 and V is TRBV5-4, with D perhaps matching TRBD1 (6 bases). Trimming shortened V by 6 bases and J by 5 bases, and 17 bases separated the two germline ends. The CDR3 has 14 residues. Germline V gives CDR1 SGHNT, CDR2 YYREEE (reference sequence). Filled out from reference TRBV5-4 and TRBJ1-1, the complete variable domain reads ETGVTQSPTHLIKTRGQQVTLRCSSQSGHNTVSWYQQALGQGPQFIFQYYREEENGRGNFPPRFSGLQFPNYSSELNVNALELDDSALYLCASNREGRGTEAFFGQGTRLTVV.

The V call is TRBV19, the J call TRBJ1-6, with D unresolved. The CDR3 consists of 17 residues. Germline CDR1 and CDR2: LNHDA and SQIVND (reference sequence). V dropped 3 bases and J dropped 5 bases, with 17 bases sitting between them. The CDR3 DNA reads as TGTGCCAGTAGTATTGGGAGAGCCCGGAATAATAATTCACCCCTCCACTTT. Its protein product is CASSIGRARNNNSPLHF.

Written as DNA, the CDR3 is TGCGCCAGCAGCTTGAGCGAGGGAGGGCATGGCTACACCTTC. This gives the protein CASSLSEGGHGYTF. V is TRBV5-1 and J is TRBJ1-2, with unresolved D. V was trimmed by 1 base and J by 6 bases, leaving 13 bases between them. Germline assignment: CDR1 SGHRS and CDR2 YFSETQ. The CDR3 is 14 amino acids. Filled out from reference TRBV5-1 and TRBJ1-2, the complete variable domain reads KAGVTQTPRYLIKTRGQQVTLSCSPISGHRSVSWYQQTPGQGLQFLFEYFSETQRNKGNFPGRFSGRQFSNSRSEMNVSTLELGDSALYLCASSLSEGGHGYTFGSGTRLTVV.

V and J are TRBV12-5 and TRBJ2-2; the match to TRBD2 covers 10 bases. Germline lookup yields CDR1 LGHNT and CDR2 FRNRAP. V lost 4 bases, J lost 5 bases, and 7 bases stayed unmatched. The length of the CDR3 is 16 residues. The CDR3 DNA follows: TGTGCTAGTGGTTCACCCCTAGCGGGGGATACCGGGGAGCTGTTTTTT. It codes for CASGSPLAGDTGELFF.

The chain uses TRBV19 and TRBJ2-5, with 8 nucleotides matching TRBD1. J gave up 5 bases and V 4 bases, and 6 bases lay outside the gene matches. The germline gives CDR1 LNHDA, CDR2 SQIVND (reference sequence). The CDR3 length is 14 residues. The CDR3 region is CASSTTGGRETQYF. CDR3 sequence (DNA): TGTGCCAGTAGTACCACAGGGGGAAGGGAGACCCAGTACTTC.